This is a list of T cell receptor beta chains from one sample in a study of CD8 T cells in Susac syndrome. One entry per CDR3 protein, called by TCRdb with MiXCR from the immunoSEQ multiplex PCR reads. This repertoire shows about 280,000 distinct CDR3 sequences, approximately 85% found once; its top ten account for approximately 0.11%. Sequencing used CD8+ T cells from PBMCs. These receptors were collected from a human donor with multiple sclerosis. Each CDR3 is given without its conserved first and last residue.

TRBJ2-1,TRBV21-1,ASSRPAGGYNEQF
TRBJ2-7,TRBV4-1,ASSPIPGTAYEQY
TRBJ1-2,TRBV7-9,ASRPRDRANYGYT
TRBJ1-2,TRBV9,ASQGDGYT
TRBJ1-2,TRBV7-9,ASSSARVGYT
TRBJ2-3,TRBV4-1,ASSQEDTNYPTGNTDTQY
TRBJ2-7,TRBV4-1,ASSQDVPISSYEQY
TRBJ2-1,TRBV10-3,AISGLAGGPGNEQF
TRBJ2-4,TRBV9,ASSEGSGNIQY
TRBJ2-1,TRBV7-2,ASSPRSKRELYNEQF
TRBJ1-3,TRBV10-3,AISDLEANTIY
TRBJ1-2,TRBV12-5,ASGPTGSQLSQNYGYT
TRBJ2-1,TRBV27,ASSPPGPNFHEQF
TRBJ2-7,TRBV11-2,ASSGRSYEQY
TRBJ2-1,TRBV27,ASTPGSPTNEQF
TRBJ1-1,TRBV11-2,ASSLGKTLV
TRBJ1-1,TRBV28,ASSPLSPGTEAF
TRBJ1-1,TRBV2,ASSVVGMNTEAF
TRBJ2-3,TRBV3-1,ASSQVIGRESPTDTQY
TRBJ1-1,TRBV7-2,ASSAIYTEAF
TRBJ2-5,TRBV29-1,SAEGSQETQY
TRBJ2-7,TRBV9,ASSPRLAGVPEQY
TRBJ2-7,TRBV11-3,ASSWGRKNEQY
TRBJ2-1,TRBV10-3,AISESGLVNEQF
TRBJ2-7,TRBV13,ASSLGGAGGLEQY
TRBJ2-7,TRBV27,ASSLGPTGEQY
TRBJ1-4,TRBV5-5,ASTLLLKVHNEKLF
TRBJ2-1,TRBV28,ASSLDPGTVYNEQF
TRBJ2-7,TRBV6-1,ASSLGTSGPHEQY
TRBJ2-3,TRBV9,ASSAWDRDTDTQY
TRBJ1-1,TRBV23-1,ASSQSRGEAF
TRBJ2-3,TRBV5-4,ASSGLQGADTQY
TRBJ2-7,TRBV11-2,ASSPRFLGGGSYEQY
TRBJ1-1,TRBV7-8,ASSLGLGQVTEAF
TRBJ2-7,TRBV20-1,SARDLTSGSSYEQY
TRBJ1-1,TRBV6-5,ASSRGTGRIAEAF
TRBJ1-1,TRBV30,AWSAATGATEAF
TRBJ1-2,TRBV2,ARPEQPYGYT
TRBJ2-7,TRBV7-3,ASSSNLNGEQY
TRBJ1-1,TRBV2,ASSPGQAKSTEAF